Shown below are 19 T cell receptor beta chains from a single sample sequenced in a study of early T cells in non-severe SARS-CoV-2 infection. TCRdb ran MiXCR on the 5' RACE reads and lists one entry per CDR3 protein. The sample has 75,000 to 80,000 distinct CDR3 sequences; over 9% are singletons. Material for sequencing was whole blood. The receptors shown here come from an adult who was a healthcare worker with PCR-confirmed SARS-CoV-2 infection or an uninfected control (not recorded which).

This clonotype was observed a handful of times. J is TRBJ1-2 and V is TRBV29-1; the D gene is possibly TRBD1 (5 bases). Trimming pared 4 bases from V and 6 bases from J, leaving 15 bases between. CDR1 and CDR2 from the germline V gene are SQVTM and ANQGSEA. The CDR3 loop spans 13 amino acids. CDR3 nucleotide sequence: TGCAGCGTTGGGGCGGGGAGAGGGGATGGCTACACCTTC. Its protein product is CSVGAGRGDGYTF.

This clonotype was picked up a small number of times. V and J are TRBV12-3 or TRBV12-4 and TRBJ1-5; D is unclear. The CDR3 covers 12 residues. V lost 2 bases and J lost 6, with 5 bases in between. The CDR3 loop is CASSLYVQPQHF. CDR3 nucleotides: TGTGCCAGCAGTTTATACGTTCAGCCCCAGCATTTT.

The chain combines TRBV5-5 with TRBJ2-7, with D uncertain. The CDR3 has 15 residues. The V end was cut by 5 bases, the J end by 1 base, with 16 bases between. Germline V gene data show CDR1 as SGHKS and CDR2 as YYEKEE (reference sequence). The CDR3, as DNA: TGTGCCAGCAGGCCCAACCTAGTGATTTCCTACGAGCAGTACTTC. Translation: CASRPNLVISYEQYF.

This clonotype came up a few times. This sequence joins TRBV5-4 and TRBJ2-5, with TRBD2 matching over 14 bases. The CDR3 spans 16 residues. Germline values: CDR1 SGHNT, CDR2 YYREEE (reference sequence). J gave up 2 bases and V 2 bases, and 2 bases lay outside the gene matches. This CDR3 is CASSLGLAGGQETQYF. DNA for the CDR3: TGTGCCAGCAGCTTAGGACTAGCGGGAGGACAAGAGACCCAGTACTTC.

This clonotype came up a few times. V and J are TRBV5-4 and TRBJ1-2, with 7 positions matching TRBD1. The V segment lost 2 bases and the J segment 8 bases; nucleotides outside the gene matches: 9. Germline-derived CDR1 and CDR2 are SGHNT and YYREEE (reference sequence). This CDR3 is built from 14 residues. DNA of the CDR3: TGTGCCAGCAGCTTACAGACAGGGAGAGGAGGCTACACCTTC. Its protein is CASSLQTGRGGYTF.

This clonotype has more than one count but fewer than ten. V and J are TRBV5-1 and TRBJ2-7; D not certain. With 3 bases removed from V and 2 bases from J, the gap between germline ends came to 6 bases. The CDR3 is 12 amino acids. Germline V lookup: CDR1 SGHRS, CDR2 YFSETQ. CDR3 coding DNA: TGCGCCAGCAGCTCGTTTCCCTACGAGCAGTACTTC. It codes for CASSSFPYEQYF.

The chain has TRBV28 and TRBJ1-6, with D unresolved. CDR1 MDHEN and CDR2 SYDVKM come from the germline V gene. The CDR3 is 13 residues long. Trimming stripped 6 bases from V and 5 bases from J, with 8 bases between. CDR3 DNA sequence: TGTGCCAGCAGCCCCACCAATAATTCACCCCTCCACTTT. Protein product: CASSPTNNSPLHF.

CDR3 sequence (DNA): TGTGCCAGCAGTCGGGGACAGTATAATGAAAAACTGTTTTTT. This sequence encodes CASSRGQYNEKLFF. This chain joins TRBV12-3 or TRBV12-4 and TRBJ1-4; 7 bases map to TRBD1. The V gene end was trimmed by 5 bases and the J gene end by 4 bases; junction bases not matched to a gene: 4. The CDR3 extends over 14 amino acids.

The rearrangement joins TRBV4-2 to TRBJ1-1; 7 positions agree with TRBD1. The CDR3 contains 14 residues. The trim removed 3 bases at V and 3 bases at J, leaving 4 bases unmatched. CDR1 and CDR2 from the germline V gene are LGHNA and YNFKEQ. In nucleotides, the CDR3 is TGTGCCAGCAGCCAGGAAGGGGGCTACACTGAAGCTTTCTTT. As protein: CASSQEGGYTEAFF.

The rearrangement links TRBV29-1 to TRBJ2-1; TRBD2 agrees at 11 bases. Germline-derived CDR1 and CDR2 are SQVTM and ANQGSEA. There are 14 residues in the CDR3. CDR3 sequence reads: CSILAGVTYNEQFF. DNA of the CDR3: TGCAGTATACTAGCGGGAGTGACCTACAATGAGCAGTTCTTC.

This clonotype has a count of ten or more. This CDR3 is CSADRTSGSQETQYF. In DNA, the CDR3 is TGCAGTGCTGATCGGACTAGCGGGAGTCAGGAGACCCAGTACTTC. The chain carries TRBV20-1 and TRBJ2-5; 13 bases line up with TRBD2. The CDR3 loop spans 15 amino acids. V was clipped by 5 bases and J by 5 bases; unmatched bases: 8. CDR1 and CDR2 from the germline V gene are DFQATT and SNEGSKA (reference sequence).

This clonotype was seen at least ten times. J is TRBJ1-3 and V is TRBV30; D remains ambiguous. V lost 3 bases and J 0 bases, leaving 6 bases between the germline ends. The germline gives CDR1 GTSNPN, CDR2 SVGIG (reference sequence). The CDR3 contains 13 residues. This chain's CDR3 is CAWRVHSGNTIYF. The CDR3 DNA reads as TGTGCCTGGAGGGTTCACTCTGGAAACACCATATATTTT. The full variable domain, its missing parts supplied by reference TRBV30 and TRBJ1-3, is SQTIHQWPATLVQPVGSPLSLECTVEGTSNPNLYWYRQAAGRGLQLLFYSVGIGQISSEVPQNLSASRPQDRQFILSSKKLLLSDSGFYLCAWRVHSGNTIYFGEGSWLTVV.

This clonotype has a handful of counts. The chain combines TRBV3-1 with TRBJ1-5, with D hard to call. This CDR3 is 14 amino acids long. V was trimmed by 1 base and J by 3 bases, leaving 7 bases between them. Germline V gene lookup returns CDR1 LGHDT and CDR2 YNNKEL (reference sequence). CDR3 sequence: CASSQANINQPQHF. The CDR3 DNA reads TGTGCCAGCAGCCAAGCGAACATCAATCAGCCCCAGCATTTT.

The table lists this clonotype with many counts. J is TRBJ1-1 and V is TRBV27, with a possible D match to TRBD1 (6 bases). Trimming stripped 10 bases from V and 4 bases from J, with 19 bases between. From germline, CDR1 is MNHEY and CDR2 SMNVEV (reference sequence). The CDR3 is 14 residues long. CDR3 DNA sequence: TGTGCCATAGCTCGGGACACCGCCGGCACTGAAGCTTTCTTT. Residues: CAIARDTAGTEAFF.

The chain employs TRBV5-4 and TRBJ2-5; possible D gene TRBD1, 5 bases. The CDR3 sequence is 15 residues long. V shed 5 bases and J shed 3 bases, with 17 bases lying between them. Germline CDR1 reads SGHNT; CDR2 reads YYREEE (reference sequence). The CDR3 region is CASRKGSGAEETQYF. The CDR3 nucleotides read TGTGCCAGCAGAAAAGGGTCTGGGGCTGAAGAGACCCAGTACTTC.

The chain couples TRBV20-1 to TRBJ2-7; 7 bases map to TRBD2. The CDR3 is made up of 14 amino acids. With V trimmed by 6 bases and J by 5 bases, 13 bases remained unmatched. The germline V gene encodes CDR1 DFQATT and CDR2 SNEGSKA (reference sequence). The DNA for the CDR3 is TGCAGTGCCGACGGAGGGAGGGCCATCGACGAGCAGTACTTC. It specifies CSADGGRAIDEQYF.

At least ten counts were recorded for this clonotype. This chain joins TRBV7-9 and TRBJ2-5; D may correspond to TRBD1 or TRBD2 (5 bases each). CDR3 length equals 13 residues. Trimming pared 5 bases from V and 5 bases from J, leaving 12 bases between. Germline V gene data show CDR1 as SEHNR and CDR2 as FQNEAQ (reference sequence). The CDR3 reads CASSVGPWETQYF. CDR3 bases: TGTGCCAGCAGCGTGGGACCTTGGGAGACCCAGTACTTC.

This clonotype has a count of ten or more. The chain combines TRBV5-4 with TRBJ2-5, with 8 bases that match TRBD2. The CDR3 totals 17 residues. Trimming cost V 0 bases and J 5 bases; bases outside gene matches: 12. Per germline, CDR1 SGHNT and CDR2 YYREEE (reference sequence). The CDR3 DNA reads as TGTGCCAGCAGCTTGGCCCCTCATTCCGGGACTAGGGAGACCCAGTACTTC. Amino acids: CASSLAPHSGTRETQYF.

This clonotype was picked up many times. V usage is TRBV9 and J usage is TRBJ2-1, with no clear D. The CDR3 runs to 15 residues. CDR1 is SGDLS, CDR2 YYNGEE, per germline. With 0 bases removed from V and 6 bases from J, the gap between germline ends came to 13 bases. The CDR3 DNA is TGTGCCAGCAGCGTAGGTTCAGAACCAACCAATGAGCAGTTCTTC. This translates into CASSVGSEPTNEQFF.